This T cell receptor beta chain was captured by sequencing in a study of blood T cell repertoires in COVID-19. Study details: The samples span acute and convalescent COVID-19 from the United States, Italy and Spain.

Donors were grouped by their self-reported clinical history. Donors in Cohort 3 who had recovered were those with two negative PCRs, healthcare professional clearance, or resolution of their symptoms. As processed by the authors: The assay estimated nucleated cells by amplifying reference gene primers. Here immunoSEQ multiplex PCR was the method, and the copy in TCRdb shows in-frame clones only, minus some. V, J and clone size derive from that table, while D and trimming were established from the DNA sequence. The sample has approximately 170,000 clones; under 90% are singletons. CDR3 length: 14 residues. After removal of 6 bases from V and 5 bases from J, the junction contained 10 bases not matched to a gene. The germline CDR1 and CDR2 sequences are LNHDA and SQIVND (reference sequence).

This chain joins TRBV19 and TRBJ2-7; TRBD1 aligns across 7 bases. Sequencing input: PBMCs or T cells enriched from blood (not recorded which). This clonotype was obtained from a man between 50 and 59 years old who had recovered from COVID-19. The CDR3 loop is CASRTQGDHHEQYF. DNA for the CDR3: TGTGCCAGTAGGACGCAGGGGGATCATCACGAGCAGTACTTC.